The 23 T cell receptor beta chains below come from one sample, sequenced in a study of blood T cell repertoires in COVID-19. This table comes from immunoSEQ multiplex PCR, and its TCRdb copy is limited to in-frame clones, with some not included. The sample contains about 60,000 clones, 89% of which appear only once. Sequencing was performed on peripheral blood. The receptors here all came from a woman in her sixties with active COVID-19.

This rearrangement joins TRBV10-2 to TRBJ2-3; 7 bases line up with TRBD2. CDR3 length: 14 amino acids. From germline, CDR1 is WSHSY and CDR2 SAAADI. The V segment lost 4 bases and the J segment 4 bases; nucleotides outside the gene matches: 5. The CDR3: CASSARGGPDTQYF. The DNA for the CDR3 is TGCGCCAGCAGTGCGCGGGGAGGGCCAGATACGCAGTATTTT.

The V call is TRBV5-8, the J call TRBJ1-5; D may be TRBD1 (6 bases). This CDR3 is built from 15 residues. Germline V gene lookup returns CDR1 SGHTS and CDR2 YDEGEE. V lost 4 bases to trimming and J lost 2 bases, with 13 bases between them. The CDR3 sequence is CASSRLRGGNQPQHF. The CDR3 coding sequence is TGTGCCAGCAGCAGACTCAGGGGTGGCAATCAGCCCCAGCATTTT.

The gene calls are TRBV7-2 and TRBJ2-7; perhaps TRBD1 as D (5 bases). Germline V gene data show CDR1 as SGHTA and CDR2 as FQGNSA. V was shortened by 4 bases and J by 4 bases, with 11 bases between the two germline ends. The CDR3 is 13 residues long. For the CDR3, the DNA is TGTGCCAGCAGCTCGATGCAGGGTTACGAGCAGTACTTC. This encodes CASSSMQGYEQYF.

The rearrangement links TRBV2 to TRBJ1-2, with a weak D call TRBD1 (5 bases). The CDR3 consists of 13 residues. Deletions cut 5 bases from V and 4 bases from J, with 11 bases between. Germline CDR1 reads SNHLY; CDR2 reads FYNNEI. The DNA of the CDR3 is TGTGCCAGCAGTTCTGGGGCTACCTATGGCTACACCTTC. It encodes CASSSGATYGYTF.

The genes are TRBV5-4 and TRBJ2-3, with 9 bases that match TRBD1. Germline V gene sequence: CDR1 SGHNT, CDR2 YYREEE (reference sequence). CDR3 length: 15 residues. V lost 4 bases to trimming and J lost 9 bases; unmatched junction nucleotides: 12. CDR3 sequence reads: CASSGDPGQGRTQYF. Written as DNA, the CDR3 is TGTGCCAGCAGCGGAGATCCGGGACAGGGACGGACGCAGTATTTT.

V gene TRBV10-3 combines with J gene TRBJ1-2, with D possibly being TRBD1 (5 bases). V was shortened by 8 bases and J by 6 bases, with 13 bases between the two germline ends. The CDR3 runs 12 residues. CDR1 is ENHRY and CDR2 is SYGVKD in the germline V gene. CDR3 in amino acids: CAISKQGDGYTF. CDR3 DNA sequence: TGTGCCATCTCTAAGCAGGGTGATGGCTACACCTTC.

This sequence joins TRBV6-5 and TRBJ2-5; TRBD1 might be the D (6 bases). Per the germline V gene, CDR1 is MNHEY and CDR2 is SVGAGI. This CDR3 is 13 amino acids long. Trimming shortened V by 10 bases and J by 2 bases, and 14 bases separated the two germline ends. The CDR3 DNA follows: TGTGCCACCTCGGACAGTAATCAAGAGACCCAGTACTTC. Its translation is CATSDSNQETQYF.

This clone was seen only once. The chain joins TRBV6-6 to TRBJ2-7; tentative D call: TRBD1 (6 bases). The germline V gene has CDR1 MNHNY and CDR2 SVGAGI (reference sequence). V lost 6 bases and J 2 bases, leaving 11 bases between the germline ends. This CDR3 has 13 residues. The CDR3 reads CASRAQGTYEQYF. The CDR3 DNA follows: TGTGCCAGCAGAGCACAGGGAACCTACGAGCAGTACTTC.

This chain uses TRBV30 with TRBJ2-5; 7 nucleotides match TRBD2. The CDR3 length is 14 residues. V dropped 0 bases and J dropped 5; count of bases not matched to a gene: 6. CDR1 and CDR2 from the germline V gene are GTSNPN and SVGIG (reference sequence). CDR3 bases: TGTGCCTGGAGTGTACGGCGGGGGAGGGAGACCCAGTACTTC. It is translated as CAWSVRRGRETQYF.

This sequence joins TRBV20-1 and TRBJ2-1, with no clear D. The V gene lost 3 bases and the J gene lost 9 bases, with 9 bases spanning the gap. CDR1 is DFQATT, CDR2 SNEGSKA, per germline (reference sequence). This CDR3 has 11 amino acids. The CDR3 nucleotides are TGCAGTGCTAGGACATTTCCTGAGCAGTTCTTC. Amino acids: CSARTFPEQFF.

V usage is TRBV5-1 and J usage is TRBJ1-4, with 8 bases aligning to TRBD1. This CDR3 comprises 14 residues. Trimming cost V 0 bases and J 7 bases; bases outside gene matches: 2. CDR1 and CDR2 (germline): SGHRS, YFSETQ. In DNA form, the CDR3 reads TGCGCCAGCAGCTTGGTGGACAGGGCTGAAAAACTGTTTTTT. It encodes CASSLVDRAEKLFF.

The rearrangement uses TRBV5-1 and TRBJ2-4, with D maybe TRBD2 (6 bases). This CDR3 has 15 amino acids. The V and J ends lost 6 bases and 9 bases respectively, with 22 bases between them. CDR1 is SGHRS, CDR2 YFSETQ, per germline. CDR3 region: CASKSGVGRVGIQYF. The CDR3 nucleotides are TGCGCCAGCAAATCGGGGGTCGGCAGGGTTGGCATTCAGTACTTC.

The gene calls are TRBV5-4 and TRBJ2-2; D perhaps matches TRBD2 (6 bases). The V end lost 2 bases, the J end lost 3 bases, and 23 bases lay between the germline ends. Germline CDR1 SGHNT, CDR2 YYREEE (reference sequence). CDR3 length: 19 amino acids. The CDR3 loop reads CASSLPRPSGTSYTGELFF. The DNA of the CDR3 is TGTGCCAGCAGCTTACCCCGCCCGAGTGGGACTTCGTACACCGGGGAGCTGTTTTTT.

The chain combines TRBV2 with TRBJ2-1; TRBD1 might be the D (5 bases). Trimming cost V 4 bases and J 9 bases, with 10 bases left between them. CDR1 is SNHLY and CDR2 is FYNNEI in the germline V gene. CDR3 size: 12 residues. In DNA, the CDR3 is TGTGCCAGCAGTGCAGGGTTGTCTGAGCAGTTCTTC. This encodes CASSAGLSEQFF. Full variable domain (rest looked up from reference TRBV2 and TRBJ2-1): EPEVTQTPSHQVTQMGQEVILRCVPISNHLYFYWYRQILGQKVEFLVSFYNNEISEKSEIFDDQFSVERPDGSNFTLKIRSTKLEDSAMYFCASSAGLSEQFFGPGTRLTVL.

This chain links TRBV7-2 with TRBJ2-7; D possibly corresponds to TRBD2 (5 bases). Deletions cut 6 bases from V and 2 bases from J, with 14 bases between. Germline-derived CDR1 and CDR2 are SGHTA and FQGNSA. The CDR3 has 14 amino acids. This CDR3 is CASSLRDPPYEQYF. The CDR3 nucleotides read TGTGCCAGCAGTTTGAGGGATCCTCCCTACGAGCAGTACTTC.

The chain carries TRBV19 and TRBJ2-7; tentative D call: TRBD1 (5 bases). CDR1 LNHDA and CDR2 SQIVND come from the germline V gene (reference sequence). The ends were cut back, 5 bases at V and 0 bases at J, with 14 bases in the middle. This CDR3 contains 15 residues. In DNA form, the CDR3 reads TGTGCCAGTAGTTCGTCAGGGTTATTCTCCTACGAGCAGTACTTC. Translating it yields CASSSSGLFSYEQYF. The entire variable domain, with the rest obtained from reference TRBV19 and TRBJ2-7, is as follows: DGGITQSPKYLFRKEGQNVTLSCEQNLNHDAMYWYRQDPGQGLRLIYYSQIVNDFQKGDIAEGYSVSREKKESFPLTVTSAQKNPTAFYLCASSSSGLFSYEQYFGPGTRLTVT.

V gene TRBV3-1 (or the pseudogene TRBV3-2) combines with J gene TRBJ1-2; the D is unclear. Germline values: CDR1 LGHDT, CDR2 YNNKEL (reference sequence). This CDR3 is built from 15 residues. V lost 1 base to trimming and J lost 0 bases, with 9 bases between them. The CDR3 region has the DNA TGTGCCAGCAGCCAAGTTTCAGCGCCTAACTATGGCTACACCTTC. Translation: CASSQVSAPNYGYTF.

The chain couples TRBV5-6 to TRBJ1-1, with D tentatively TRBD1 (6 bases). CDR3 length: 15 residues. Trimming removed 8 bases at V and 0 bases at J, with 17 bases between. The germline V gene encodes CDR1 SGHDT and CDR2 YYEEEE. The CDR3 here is CASKDSLFMNTEAFF. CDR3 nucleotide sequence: TGTGCCAGTAAGGACAGTCTTTTCATGAACACTGAAGCTTTCTTT.

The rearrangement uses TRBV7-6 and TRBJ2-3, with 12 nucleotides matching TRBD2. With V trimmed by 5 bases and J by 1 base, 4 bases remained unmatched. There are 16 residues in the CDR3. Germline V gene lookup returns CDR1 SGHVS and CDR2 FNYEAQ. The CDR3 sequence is CASSRLAGGGTDTQYF. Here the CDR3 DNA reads TGTGCCAGCAGCCGGCTAGCGGGGGGGGGCACAGATACGCAGTATTTT.

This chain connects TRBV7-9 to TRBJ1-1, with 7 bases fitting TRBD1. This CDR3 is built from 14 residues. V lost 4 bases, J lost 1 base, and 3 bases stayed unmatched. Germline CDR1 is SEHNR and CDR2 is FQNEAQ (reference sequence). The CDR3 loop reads CASSYRTGNTEAFF. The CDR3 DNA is TGTGCCAGCAGCTATCGGACAGGGAACACTGAAGCTTTCTTT.

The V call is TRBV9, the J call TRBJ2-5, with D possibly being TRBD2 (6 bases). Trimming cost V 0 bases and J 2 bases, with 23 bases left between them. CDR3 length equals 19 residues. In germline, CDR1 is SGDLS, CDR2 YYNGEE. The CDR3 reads CASSVAAGTDQDWQETQYF. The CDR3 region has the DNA TGTGCCAGCAGCGTAGCGGCGGGGACGGACCAGGACTGGCAAGAGACCCAGTACTTC.

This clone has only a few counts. The CDR3: CASSQLRGRSLSGELFF. CDR3 bases: TGCGCCAGCAGCCAGTTAAGGGGCAGGAGCCTATCCGGGGAGCTGTTTTTT. The chain carries TRBV4-1 and TRBJ2-2, with D perhaps matching TRBD1 (5 bases). The ends were cut back, 3 bases at V and 6 bases at J, with 20 bases in the middle. The CDR3 spans 17 residues. Per the germline V gene, CDR1 is MGHRA and CDR2 is YSYEKL.

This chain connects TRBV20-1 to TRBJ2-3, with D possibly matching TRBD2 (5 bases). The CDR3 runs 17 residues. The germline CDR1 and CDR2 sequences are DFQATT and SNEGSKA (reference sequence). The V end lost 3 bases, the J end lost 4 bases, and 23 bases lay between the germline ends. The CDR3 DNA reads TGCAGTGCTAGTCTAAGGACTTACGAGGCGGAGGCAGATACGCAGTATTTT. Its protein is CSASLRTYEAEADTQYF.